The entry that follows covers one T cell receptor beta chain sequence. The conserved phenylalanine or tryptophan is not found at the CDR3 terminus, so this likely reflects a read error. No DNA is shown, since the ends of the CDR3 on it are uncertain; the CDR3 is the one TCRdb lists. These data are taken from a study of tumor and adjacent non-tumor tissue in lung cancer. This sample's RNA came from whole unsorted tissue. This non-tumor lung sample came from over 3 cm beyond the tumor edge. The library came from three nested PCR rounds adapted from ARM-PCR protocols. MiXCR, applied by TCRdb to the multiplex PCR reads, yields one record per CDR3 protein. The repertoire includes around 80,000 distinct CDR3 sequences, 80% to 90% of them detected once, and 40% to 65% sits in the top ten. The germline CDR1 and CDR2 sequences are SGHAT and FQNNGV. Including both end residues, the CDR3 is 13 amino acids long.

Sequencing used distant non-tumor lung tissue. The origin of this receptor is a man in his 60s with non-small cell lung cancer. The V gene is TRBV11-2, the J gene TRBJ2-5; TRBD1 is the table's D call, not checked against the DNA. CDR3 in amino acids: CAGSSTGDETQYL.